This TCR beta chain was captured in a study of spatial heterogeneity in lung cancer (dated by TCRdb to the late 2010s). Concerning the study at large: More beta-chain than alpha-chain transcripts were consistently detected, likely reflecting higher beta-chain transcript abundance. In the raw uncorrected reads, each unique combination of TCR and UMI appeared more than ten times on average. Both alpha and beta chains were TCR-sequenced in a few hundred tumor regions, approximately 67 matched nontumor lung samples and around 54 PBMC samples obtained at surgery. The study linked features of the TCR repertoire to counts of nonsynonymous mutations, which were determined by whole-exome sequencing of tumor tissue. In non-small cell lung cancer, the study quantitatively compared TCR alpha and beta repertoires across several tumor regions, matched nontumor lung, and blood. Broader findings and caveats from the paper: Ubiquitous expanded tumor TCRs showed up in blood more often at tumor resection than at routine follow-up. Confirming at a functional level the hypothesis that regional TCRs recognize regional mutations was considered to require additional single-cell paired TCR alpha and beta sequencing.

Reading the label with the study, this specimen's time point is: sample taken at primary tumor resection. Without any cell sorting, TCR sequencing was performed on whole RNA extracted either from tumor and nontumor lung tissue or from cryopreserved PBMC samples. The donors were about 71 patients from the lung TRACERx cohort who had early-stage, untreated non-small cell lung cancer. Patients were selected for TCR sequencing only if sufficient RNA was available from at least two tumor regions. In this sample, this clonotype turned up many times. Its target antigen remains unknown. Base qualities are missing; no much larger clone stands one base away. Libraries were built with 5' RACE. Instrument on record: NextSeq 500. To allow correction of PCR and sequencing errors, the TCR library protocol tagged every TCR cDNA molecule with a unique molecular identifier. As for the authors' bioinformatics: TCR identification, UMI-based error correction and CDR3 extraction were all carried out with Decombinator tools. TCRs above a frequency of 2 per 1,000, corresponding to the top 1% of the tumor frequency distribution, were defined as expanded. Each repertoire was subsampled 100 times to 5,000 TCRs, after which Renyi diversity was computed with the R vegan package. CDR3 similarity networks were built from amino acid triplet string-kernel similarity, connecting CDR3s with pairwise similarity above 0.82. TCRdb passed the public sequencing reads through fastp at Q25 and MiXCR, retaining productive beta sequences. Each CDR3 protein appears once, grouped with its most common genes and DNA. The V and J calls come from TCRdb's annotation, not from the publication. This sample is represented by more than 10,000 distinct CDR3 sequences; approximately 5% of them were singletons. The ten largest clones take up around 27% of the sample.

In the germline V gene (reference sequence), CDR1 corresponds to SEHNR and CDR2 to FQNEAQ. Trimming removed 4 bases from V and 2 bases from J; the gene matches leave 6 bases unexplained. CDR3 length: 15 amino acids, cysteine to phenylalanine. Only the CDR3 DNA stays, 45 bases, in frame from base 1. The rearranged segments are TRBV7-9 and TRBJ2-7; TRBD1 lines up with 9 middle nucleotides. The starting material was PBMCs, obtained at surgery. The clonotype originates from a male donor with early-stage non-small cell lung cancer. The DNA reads TGTGCCAGCAGCTACCCGGGACAGGGCCCCTACGAGCAGTACTTC. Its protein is CASSYPGQGPYEQYF.